The T cell receptor (beta chain) described here comes from a study of blood T cell repertoires in COVID-19 (dated by TCRdb to the early 2020s). In the study overall: Samples from collaborators originated in the United States, Italy and Spain and spanned both the acute and convalescent phases of COVID-19. The repertoires were made available in a free public database intended to serve as a resource for research on the immune response to SARS-CoV-2. Nearly every sample came with metadata listing a de-identified subject ID, COVID-19 status, age in years and sex. The prospective study material was composed of cDNA or gDNA derived from T cells, B-cell-depleted T cells, or PBMCs. Subjects who had been exposed to COVID-19, were actively infected with it, or had recovered from it provided the deeply sampled blood TCRbeta repertoires that made up the dataset. HLA class I and class II types, where available, came from metadata supplied by the sample provider rather than from assay-based typing. The samples were drawn from two sources: the first 160 participants of the ongoing ImmuneRACE study, and over 1,000 subjects contributed by 6 global collaborators. What the research found in general, with its limitations: The quantity of clinical and demographic metadata differed by source and by participant and was supplied without curation.

Enrolling through a virtual design, the prospective study's participants ranged in age from roughly 18 to 100 years and lived across 20 to 30 United States geographic areas. To assign participants to cohorts, the prospective study relied on clinical history that participants themselves reported in a screening survey and a study questionnaire. Recovered participants in ImmuneRACE Cohort 3 were defined as having two consecutive negative NP/OP PCR tests, clearance from a healthcare professional, or resolution of symptoms. Each participant in the prospective study had whole blood, serum and a nasopharyngeal or oropharyngeal swab collected by mobile phlebotomists. Additional blood draws and questionnaires over an approximately 2-month period could optionally be provided by prospective study participants. Blood samples from the prospective study were shipped frozen or at room temperature prior to DNA extraction.

Notes on this clone: Its antigen is unknown. The record has no base qualities; no much larger clone is one base away.

V lost 0 bases and J lost 0 bases; the stretch between them is 10 bases long. Reading the germline V gene gives CDR1 SGHRS and CDR2 YFSETQ. Including cysteine and phenylalanine, the CDR3 has 17 amino acids. Only CDR3 DNA remains: 51 bases, in frame from the first base. TCRbeta CDR3 regions were amplified from genomic DNA using the immunoSEQ Assay, a bias-controlled multiplex PCR. On the authors' methods: The number of nucleated cells in each sample was estimated by amplification of reference gene primers within the assay. To quantify the absolute abundance of each unique TCRbeta CDR3 rearrangement, sequence reads were collapsed and filtered. For each sample, productive Simpson clonality was calculated as the square root of Simpson's diversity index across productive rearrangements. This is the immuneACCESS table as TCRdb keeps it, with only in-frame sequences that have V and J called. A part of the clones is gone; compared with another copy, unresolved V genes explain less than half, and the rest is unexplained. The V and J calls and the clone size are those of that table, but D and trimming were determined from the DNA. The sample profile shows around 170,000 clones; approximately 84% of them were found once. Together, the top ten hold over 9.5% of the sample.

The sequence joins TRBV5-1 to TRBJ2-6, with a tentative D gene TRBD1 over 5 matching bases. The TCR comes from a man in his fifties or sixties who had recovered from COVID-19. The sample comprised PBMCs or T cells enriched from blood (not recorded which). The DNA sequence is as follows: TGCGCCAGCAGCTTGGAGGGCAGGGCCTCTGGGGCCAACGTCCTGACTTTC. It codes for CASSLEGRASGANVLTF.